The clone carrying this TCR beta chain came up once. Its antigen remains unknown. Germline loops: CDR1 PRHDT, CDR2 FYEKMQ (reference sequence). The CDR3 sequence is 16 residues long. The entry originates in a study of cytotoxic CD8 clonotypes in ibrutinib-treated CLL. Turning to the study itself: Productive templates per sample averaged roughly 260,000; productive rearrangements, 94,082.

The assay was immunoSEQ multiplex PCR, and TCRdb's table has in-frame clones only and misses some. The top ten hold under 14% of the sample, which has roughly 130,000 clones, around 93% seen once. The study, taken as a whole, reports: Measured clonality at baseline was greater than in age-matched healthy donors and tracked with circulating CD8+ T-cell counts. Among the clonotypes, public ones were uncommon and contracted or held stable on treatment.

The material sequenced was PBMCs, taken after 12 months of ibrutinib treatment. The chain combines TRBV13 with TRBJ2-5; 13 positions match TRBD2. The last part of the DNA fits TRBJ2-7 better; the J call may be wrong. The TCR was taken from a human donor with chronic lymphocytic leukemia. The CDR3 coding sequence is TGTGCCAGCAGCCCCCGGACTAGCGGGAGTTTTTACGAGCAGTACTTC. It codes for CASSPRTSGSFYEQYF.